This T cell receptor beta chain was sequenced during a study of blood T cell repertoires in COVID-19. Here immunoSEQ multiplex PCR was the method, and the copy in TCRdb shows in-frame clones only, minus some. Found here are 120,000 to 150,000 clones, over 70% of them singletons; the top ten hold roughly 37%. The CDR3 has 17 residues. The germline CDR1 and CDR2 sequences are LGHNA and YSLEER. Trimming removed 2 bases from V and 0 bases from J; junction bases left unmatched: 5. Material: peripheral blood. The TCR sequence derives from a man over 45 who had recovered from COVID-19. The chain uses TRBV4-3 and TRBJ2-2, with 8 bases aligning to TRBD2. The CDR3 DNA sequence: TGCGCCAGCAGCCAAAGAACTAGCGGAACGAACACCGGGGAGCTGTTTTTT. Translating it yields CASSQRTSGTNTGELFF.